This section outlines one T cell receptor (beta chain) sequence together with its context. This table comes from immunoSEQ multiplex PCR, and its TCRdb copy is limited to in-frame clones, with some not included. Among approximately 390,000 clones listed, over 75% were seen once. The sample is drawn from a study of blood T cell repertoires in COVID-19. J gave up 7 bases and V 4 bases, and 13 bases lay outside the gene matches. The germline V gene has CDR1 GTSNPN and CDR2 SVGIG (reference sequence). The CDR3 is 14 residues long. This chain connects TRBV30 to TRBJ2-7; the match to TRBD1 covers 7 bases. This TCR was sampled from a woman aged 40-49 years with acute COVID-19. Sequenced: PBMCs or T cells enriched from blood (not recorded which). CDR3 in DNA: TGTGCCTGGAAACTTCCGGACAGGTCCCGGGAGCAGTACTTC. This codes for CAWKLPDRSREQYF. Filled out from reference TRBV30 and TRBJ2-7, the complete variable domain reads SQTIHQWPATLVQPVGSPLSLECTVEGTSNPNLYWYRQAAGRGLQLLFYSVGIGQISSEVPQNLSASRPQDRQFILSSKKLLLSDSGFYLCAWKLPDRSREQYFGPGTRLTVT.